These 10 T cell receptor beta chains were all obtained from the same sample, sequenced in a study of T cells in narcolepsy. Data came from immunoSEQ multiplex PCR; TCRdb stores just in-frame clones and leaves some out. Here the sample spans approximately 32,000 clones, roughly 90% being singletons. The source material was CD45RA- memory CD4+ T cells from PBMCs. The receptors here all came from a human donor with narcolepsy.

The chain is built from TRBV30 and TRBJ2-2; 7 positions match TRBD2. The CDR3 spans 17 residues. The V gene end was trimmed by 5 bases and the J gene end by 0 bases; junction bases not matched to a gene: 12. The germline V gene has CDR1 GTSNPN and CDR2 SVGIG (reference sequence). Written as DNA, the CDR3 is TGTGCCTGGGGAGGGAGGGGACTAAGACCGAACACCGGGGAGCTGTTTTTT. This gives the protein CAWGGRGLRPNTGELFF.

V gene TRBV5-6 combines with J gene TRBJ2-7; perhaps D is TRBD1 or TRBD2 (5 bases each). V was cut by 1 base and J by 0 bases, with 20 bases left in between. This CDR3 region has 18 residues. Germline V lookup: CDR1 SGHDT, CDR2 YYEEEE. CDR3 in DNA: TGTGCCAGCAGCTTGATAATTCCCCAGGGACGCATCTCCTACGAGCAGTACTTC. This sequence encodes CASSLIIPQGRISYEQYF.

The chain employs TRBV20-1 and TRBJ1-3; D uncertain. Trimming took 6 bases from V and 5 from J, leaving 8 bases between them. Looked up from germline, CDR1 is DFQATT and CDR2 is SNEGSKA (reference sequence). The CDR3 sequence is 11 residues long. CDR3 residues: CSADLRNTIYF. The CDR3 DNA reads as TGCAGTGCAGACCTTAGAAACACCATATATTTT.

The DNA of the CDR3 is TGTGCCAGCAGCTTAGTCGTGGGCCACACAGATACGCAGTATTTT. This translates into CASSLVVGHTDTQYF. V gene TRBV11-3 combines with J gene TRBJ2-3; unclear D gene. The germline V gene has CDR1 SGHNT and CDR2 YENEEA. The V gene lost 1 base and the J gene lost 2 bases, with 10 bases spanning the gap. The CDR3 runs 15 residues.

The chain has TRBV28 and TRBJ1-1; no clear D. The V gene lost 5 bases and the J gene lost 5 bases, with 6 bases spanning the gap. Germline V lookup: CDR1 MDHEN, CDR2 SYDVKM. CDR3 length: 11 amino acids. DNA for the CDR3: TGTGCCAGCAGTGGTTGGACTGAAGCTTTCTTT. Its protein is CASSGWTEAFF. Full variable domain (outside the CDR3, taken from reference TRBV28 and TRBJ1-1): DVKVTQSSRYLVKRTGEKVFLECVQDMDHENMFWYRQDPGLGLRLIYFSYDVKMKEKGDIPEGYSVSREKKERFSLILESASTNQTSMYLCASSGWTEAFFGQGTRLTVV.

The chain combines TRBV6-1 with TRBJ1-6; D is uncertain. Trimming pared 4 bases from V and 6 bases from J, leaving 10 bases between. Germline V lookup: CDR1 MNHNS, CDR2 SASEGT. There are 14 residues in the CDR3. Here the CDR3 reads CASSGQEANSPLHF. CDR3 nucleotide sequence: TGTGCCAGCAGTGGGCAGGAGGCTAATTCACCCCTCCACTTT.

A single count supports this clone. V gene TRBV7-2 combines with J gene TRBJ2-2; TRBD2 might be the D (6 bases). The V gene lost 0 bases and the J gene lost 6 bases, with 11 bases spanning the gap. Per the germline V gene, CDR1 is SGHTA and CDR2 is FQGNSA. This CDR3 region has 15 residues. The CDR3 loop reads CASSLAVGSSGELFF. In nucleotides, the CDR3 is TGTGCCAGCAGCTTAGCCGTCGGGAGTTCCGGGGAGCTGTTTTTT.

V is TRBV2 and J is TRBJ2-1, with no clear D. Looked up from germline, CDR1 is SNHLY and CDR2 is FYNNEI. Trimming left V 7 bases short and J 8 bases short, with 12 bases between. The CDR3 loop spans 12 amino acids. CDR3 in DNA: TGTGCCAGCAAACCTAGTACGGATGAGCAGTTCTTC. This gives the protein CASKPSTDEQFF.

This clone was counted between two and nine times. V gene TRBV6-1 combines with J gene TRBJ2-7, with TRBD1 as a possible D gene (5 bases). Looked up from germline, CDR1 is MNHNS and CDR2 is SASEGT. CDR3 length: 15 residues. Trimming cost V 4 bases and J 1 base, with 14 bases left between them. The CDR3, as DNA: TGTGCCAGCAGTGGACAGCGTGTACCTTCCTACGAGCAGTACTTC. This encodes CASSGQRVPSYEQYF.

J is TRBJ1-2 and V is TRBV9, with 10 positions matching TRBD1. The CDR3 loop spans 15 amino acids. Looked up from germline, CDR1 is SGDLS and CDR2 is YYNGEE. Trimming removed 2 bases from V and 4 bases from J; junction bases left unmatched: 5. This CDR3 reads CASSVAGTGVYGYTF. The CDR3 nucleotides are TGTGCCAGCAGCGTTGCCGGGACAGGGGTCTATGGCTACACCTTC.